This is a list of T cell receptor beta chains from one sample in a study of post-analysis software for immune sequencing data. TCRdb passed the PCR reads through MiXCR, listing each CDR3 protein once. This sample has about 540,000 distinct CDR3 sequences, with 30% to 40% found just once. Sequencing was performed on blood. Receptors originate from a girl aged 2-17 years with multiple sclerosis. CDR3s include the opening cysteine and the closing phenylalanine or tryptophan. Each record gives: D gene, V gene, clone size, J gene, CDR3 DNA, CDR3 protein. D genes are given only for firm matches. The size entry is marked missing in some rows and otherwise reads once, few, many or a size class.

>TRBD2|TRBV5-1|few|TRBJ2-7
TGCGCCAGCAGCTTGGCTCGGGGGGGCACCTACGAGCAGTACTTC
CASSLARGGTYEQYF
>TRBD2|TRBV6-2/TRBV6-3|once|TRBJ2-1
TGTGCCAGCAGTTACTCGAATTTTCCCGGGGGGAATGAGCAGTTCTTC
CASSYSNFPGGNEQFF
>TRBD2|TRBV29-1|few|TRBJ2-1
TGCAGCGTTGAAGGGGTAATGGCGGGGGGGGATTGGAATGAGCAGTTCTTC
CSVEGVMAGGDWNEQFF
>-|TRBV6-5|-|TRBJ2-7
TGTGCCAGCAGTAGGGAGAGCTCCTACGAGCAGTACTTC
CASSRESSYEQYF
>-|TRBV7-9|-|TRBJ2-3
TGTGCCAGCAGCCTCGTTGCTCAGGGGATCGGCACAGATACGCAGTATTTT
CASSLVAQGIGTDTQYF
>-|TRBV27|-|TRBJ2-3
TGTGCCAGCAGTTTAATATTTGCAGATACGCAGTATTTT
CASSLIFADTQYF
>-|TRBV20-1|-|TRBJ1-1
TGCAGTGCTAGATACAGGGAACGGGGAACTATGAACACTGAAGCTTTCTTT
CSARYRERGTMNTEAFF
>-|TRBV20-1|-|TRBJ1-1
TGCAGTGCTAGAGATCCGGGGGGTACTATGAACACTGAAGCTTTCTTT
CSARDPGGTMNTEAFF
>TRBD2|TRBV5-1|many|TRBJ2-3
TGCGCCAGCAGCTTGGCTACTAGCGGGTTTCGCACAGATACGCAGTATTTT
CASSLATSGFRTDTQYF
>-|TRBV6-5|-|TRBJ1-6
TGTGCCAGCAGTTACGAAAATTCACCCCTCCACTTT
CASSYENSPLHF
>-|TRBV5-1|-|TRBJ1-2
TGCGCCAGCAGCTTGGACCCTGCGACGACCGACTATGGCTACACCTTC
CASSLDPATTDYGYTF
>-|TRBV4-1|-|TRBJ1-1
TGCGCCAGCAGCCCCCTGGGGAACGGGAACACTGAAGCTTTCTTT
CASSPLGNGNTEAFF
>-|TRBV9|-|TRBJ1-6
TGTGCCAGCAGCACCGTCGCGGTGAACTCACCCCTCCACTTT
CASSTVAVNSPLHF
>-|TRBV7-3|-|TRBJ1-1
TGTGCCAGCAGCTTAGGGGACCTCCCGACTGAAGCTTTCTTT
CASSLGDLPTEAFF
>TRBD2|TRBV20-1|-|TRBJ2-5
TGCAGTGGCGGACTAGCTGGGATTGTGGAGACCCAGTACTTC
CSGGLAGIVETQYF
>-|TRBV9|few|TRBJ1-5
TGTGCCAGCAGCGTAGGGACAGCAAATCAGCCCCAGCATTTT
CASSVGTANQPQHF
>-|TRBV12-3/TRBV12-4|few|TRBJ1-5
TGTGCCAGCAGGCCAGTAGGGTTCAATCAGCCCCAGCATTTT
CASRPVGFNQPQHF
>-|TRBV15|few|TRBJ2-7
TGTGCCACCAGCATCCGACCCGACAGGTCCTCCTACGAGCAGTACTTC
CATSIRPDRSSYEQYF
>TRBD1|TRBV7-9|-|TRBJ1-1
TGTGCCAGCAGCTTAGAGGCCAGGGGGCAGTTTGCCACTGAAGCTTTCTTT
CASSLEARGQFATEAFF
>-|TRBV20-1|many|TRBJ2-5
TGCAGTGCTAGGTCTAGCGAGTACCAAGAGACCCAGTACTTC
CSARSSEYQETQYF
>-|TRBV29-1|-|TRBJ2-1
TGCAGCGCAAGGGAAGAGGGGGGTGAGCAGTTCTTC
CSAREEGGEQFF
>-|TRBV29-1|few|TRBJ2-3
TGCAGCGTGGGGGAGAGCACAGGGCCAGATACGCAGTATTTT
CSVGESTGPDTQYF
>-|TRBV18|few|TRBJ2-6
TGTGCCAGCTCACCAGGCTGGGGGGCCAACGTCCTGACTTTC
CASSPGWGANVLTF
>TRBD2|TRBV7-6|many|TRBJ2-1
TGTGCCAGCAGCTTATGGCGGGGGGGGAGTGAGCAGTTCTTC
CASSLWRGGSEQFF
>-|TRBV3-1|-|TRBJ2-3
TGTGCCAGCAGCCAAGAGGCAGGGTTAAGAGATACGCAGTATTTT
CASSQEAGLRDTQYF
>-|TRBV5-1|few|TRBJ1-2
TGCGCCAGCAGCTTGGTGGGGGACAAAGCCTATGGCTACACCTTC
CASSLVGDKAYGYTF
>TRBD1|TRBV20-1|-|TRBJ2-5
TGCAGTGCCCGAGCCCCCGGGACAGGGGGAGAAGACCAGTACTTC
CSARAPGTGGEDQYF
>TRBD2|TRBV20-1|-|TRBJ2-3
TGCAGTGCTAGAGATCGTCTGAGTAGCGGGGGGCCCAATACGCAGTATTTT
CSARDRLSSGGPNTQYF
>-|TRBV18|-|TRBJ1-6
TGTGCCAGCTCACCTTTAGAGGGTTCACCCCTCCACTTT
CASSPLEGSPLHF
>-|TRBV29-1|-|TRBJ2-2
TGCAGCGTAGGACCGGACTTCTACGGGGAGCTGTTTTTT
CSVGPDFYGELFF
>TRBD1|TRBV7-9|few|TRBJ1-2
TGTGCCAGCAGCCTTCATCCGACAGGGAGCTATGGCTACACCTTC
CASSLHPTGSYGYTF
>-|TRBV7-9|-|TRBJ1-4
TGTGCCAGCAGCTTAGAGGGGTTGGATGAAAAACTGTTTTTT
CASSLEGLDEKLFF
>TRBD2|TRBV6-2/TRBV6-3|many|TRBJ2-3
TGTGCCAGCAGCCGGGACTACAACACAGATACGCAGTATTTT
CASSRDYNTDTQYF
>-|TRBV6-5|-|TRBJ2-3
TGTGCCAGCAGTTCCCCCGATTTCACAGATACGCAGTATTTT
CASSSPDFTDTQYF
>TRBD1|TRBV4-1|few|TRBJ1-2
TGCGCCAGCAGCCACGAGATCCGGACAGGGGCCAATGGCTACACCTTC
CASSHEIRTGANGYTF
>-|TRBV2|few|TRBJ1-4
TGTGCCAGCGGCCCGGACAGATTTAATGAAAAACTGTTTTTT
CASGPDRFNEKLFF
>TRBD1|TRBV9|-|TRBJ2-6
TGTGCCAGCAGCGTATCCCGGGACAGGGGGCTGAGTGGGGCCAACGTCCTGACTTTC
CASSVSRDRGLSGANVLTF
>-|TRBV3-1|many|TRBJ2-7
TGTGCCAGCAGCCAAGGATGGACCCCCCGCTACGAGCAGTACTTC
CASSQGWTPRYEQYF
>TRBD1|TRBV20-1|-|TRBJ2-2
TGCAGTGCCAGGCCGGGACAGGGGAACACCGGGGAGCTGTTTTTT
CSARPGQGNTGELFF
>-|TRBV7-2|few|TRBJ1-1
TGTGCCAGCAGCTTAGCGCGCGGTTTCCACACTGAAGCTTTCTTT
CASSLARGFHTEAFF
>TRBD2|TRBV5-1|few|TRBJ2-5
TGCGCCAGCAGCTTCGGGCGGGGGATCCAAGAGACCCAGTACTTC
CASSFGRGIQETQYF
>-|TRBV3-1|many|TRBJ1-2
TGTGCCAGCAGCCAACACTATGGCTACACCTTC
CASSQHYGYTF
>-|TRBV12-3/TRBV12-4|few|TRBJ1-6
TGTGCCAGCAGTCCCACGGGAAATTCACCCCTCCACTTT
CASSPTGNSPLHF
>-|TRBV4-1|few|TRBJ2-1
TGCGCCAGCAGCCAAGACGGACCCCAATGGGCCCGTGGGTACAATGAGCAGTTCTTC
CASSQDGPQWARGYNEQFF
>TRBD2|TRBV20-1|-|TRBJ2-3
TGCAGTGCTCCCCTAGCGGGGGGCAAGGATACGCAGTATTTT
CSAPLAGGKDTQYF
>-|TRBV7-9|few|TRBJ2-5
TGTGCCAGCAGCTTGGTGCCTAGCAGTCAAGAGACCCAGTACTTC
CASSLVPSSQETQYF
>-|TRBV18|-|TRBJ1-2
TGCGCCAGCTCACCATTCGTAGAAGGGACACAATACTATGGCTACACCTTC
CASSPFVEGTQYYGYTF
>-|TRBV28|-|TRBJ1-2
TGTGCCAGCAGTTTTCGCCGGGGGTATGGCTACACCTTC
CASSFRRGYGYTF
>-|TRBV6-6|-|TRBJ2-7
TGTGCCGGCAGTTACTCCCCGGCGGGACAGACCTCCTACGAGCAGTACTTC
CAGSYSPAGQTSYEQYF